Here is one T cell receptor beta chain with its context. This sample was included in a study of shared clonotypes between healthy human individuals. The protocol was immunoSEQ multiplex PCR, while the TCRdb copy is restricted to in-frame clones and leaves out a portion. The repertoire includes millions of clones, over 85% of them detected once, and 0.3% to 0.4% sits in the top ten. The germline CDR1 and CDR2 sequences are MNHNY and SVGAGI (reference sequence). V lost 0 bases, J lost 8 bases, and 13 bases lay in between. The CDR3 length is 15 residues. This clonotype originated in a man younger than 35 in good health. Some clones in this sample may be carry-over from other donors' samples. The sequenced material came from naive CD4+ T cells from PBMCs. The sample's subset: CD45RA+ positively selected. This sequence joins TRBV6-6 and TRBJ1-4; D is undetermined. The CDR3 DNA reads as TGTGCCAGCAGTTACTCGATCCGGGTTGGGGAAAAACTGTTTTTT. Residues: CASSYSIRVGEKLFF.